This section outlines one TCR beta chain sequence together with its context. Its antigen is currently unknown. One end of the junction is discordant with germline, which a read error may explain. This sample is drawn from a study of blood T cells in healthy people across ages. Findings and limits, study-wide: Naive and antigen-experienced cells were not separated, limiting conclusive comparison.

A second PCR of 7 to 11 cycles used a sample-barcoded 5' primer and a J-beta primer mix. No fewer than 3 million CDR3-containing paired-end reads came from each sample. TCRdb recomputed calls from the 5' RACE reads with MiXCR, one row per CDR3 protein. The table shows about 1.1 million distinct CDR3 sequences, with more than 30% occurring only once. Germline V gene lookup returns CDR1 DFQATT and CDR2 SNEGSKA (reference sequence). The CDR3 is made up of 14 amino acids. Sequencing was done on a sample of blood. The chain links TRBV20-1 to TRBJ2-3; 7 bases match TRBD1. This clonotype was sampled from a man younger than 30 in good health. The CDR3 nucleotides read TGCAGTGCTGGAGACAGGGTAGAGACAGATACGCAGTATTTT. This sequence encodes CSAGDRVETDTQYF.